This T cell receptor (beta chain) was sequenced during a study of identical twins. The sample holds a few counts of this clonotype. Its antigen remains unknown. From germline, CDR1 is MNHEY and CDR2 SVGEGT. V lost 8 bases to trimming and J lost 8 bases; unmatched junction nucleotides: 8. The CDR3 loop spans 13 amino acids. The study, taken as a whole, reports: Weaker excess twin sharing was observed in beta out-of-frame sequences. Cord blood beta clonotypes present at high abundance carried fewer insertions; no such pattern appeared in memory repertoires.

TCRdb reprocessed the 5' RACE reads via MiXCR and lists one record per CDR3 protein. Counted here are some 250,000 distinct CDR3 sequences, about 6.7% occurring once; the ten biggest clones make up approximately 15%. These data were also reused for a study on T cells expressing NK-cell markers.

Sequences were obtained from CD8+ T cells sorted from blood. The chain links TRBV6-2 or TRBV6-3 to TRBJ2-1; 8 bases align to TRBD2. The receptor was derived from a woman between 18 and 30 years old in good health. CDR3 sequence reads: CASAVGGAYEQFF. In nucleotides, the CDR3 is TGTGCCAGCGCCGTCGGGGGGGCGTATGAGCAGTTCTTC.